This entry lists 14 T cell receptor beta chains sequenced from one sample in a study of spatial heterogeneity in lung cancer (dated by TCRdb to about 2019). What the time point label conveys for this sample: sample taken at primary tumor resection. TCR sequencing used whole RNA extracted from tumor and nontumor lung tissue, or from cryopreserved PBMC samples, without cell sorting. Library creation used 5' RACE. The data were produced on a NextSeq 500. TCRdb trimmed public reads at Q25 via fastp, called clones via MiXCR and kept in-frame beta chains. Each record represents a unique CDR3 protein, reported with the most common genes and DNA among its rows. This sample is represented by about 95,000 distinct CDR3 sequences; approximately 8.9% of them were singletons. The ten biggest clones cover 6.9% of the sample. The sequences come from PBMCs, collected at surgery. The receptors come from a male donor with early-stage non-small cell lung cancer.

This clonotype was seen many times. The CDR3 protein is CASSSQGAGGEQYF. The CDR3 DNA is TGTGCCAGCAGCTCCCAGGGCGCGGGGGGCGAGCAGTACTTC. This chain connects TRBV11-2 to TRBJ2-7; TRBD2 matches at 8 bases. The germline CDR1 and CDR2 sequences are SGHAT and FQNNGV. The CDR3 covers 14 residues. J lost 6 bases, V lost 4 bases, and 8 bases had no gene match.

This clonotype occurred many times. Germline and junction disagree at one end, which may indicate a read error. This rearrangement joins TRBV20-1 to TRBJ1-5; 7 bases are a match to TRBD1. Germline V gene data show CDR1 as DFQATT and CDR2 as SNEGSKA (reference sequence). The CDR3 has 14 amino acids. CDR3 protein: CSARGGTSNQPQHF. The CDR3 nucleotides are TGCAGTGCCAGAGGGGGCACTAGCAATCAGCCCCAGCATTTT.

Many counts were recorded for this clonotype. The chain recombines TRBV12-3 or TRBV12-4 with TRBJ1-4, with 7 positions matching TRBD1. This CDR3 contains 14 residues. Germline trimming cut 4 bases from V and 8 bases from J; bases unmatched to any gene: 7. DNA for the CDR3: TGTGCCAGCAGTTCCCCGACAGGGTACGAAAAACTGTTTTTT. As protein: CASSSPTGYEKLFF.

This clonotype has ten or more counts. The V and J genes are TRBV18 and TRBJ2-7, with D possibly TRBD1 on 5 matching bases. The germline gives CDR1 KGHSH, CDR2 LQKENI. The CDR3 sequence is 14 residues long. With 3 bases removed from V and 2 bases from J, the gap between germline ends came to 11 bases. CDR3: CASSPPGLPYEQYF. CDR3 coding DNA: TGTGCCAGCTCACCTCCAGGGTTACCCTACGAGCAGTACTTC. The complete variable domain, with remaining parts taken from reference TRBV18 and TRBJ2-7, reads NAGVMQNPRHLVRRRGQEARLRCSPMKGHSHVYWYRQLPEEGLKFMVYLQKENIIDESGMPKERFSAEFPKEGPSILRIQQVVRGDSAAYFCASSPPGLPYEQYFGPGTRLTVT.

This clonotype was observed many times. The chain carries TRBV5-4 and TRBJ1-5; D possibly corresponds to TRBD1 (5 bases). Germline V gene data show CDR1 as SGHNT and CDR2 as YYREEE (reference sequence). The length of the CDR3 is 15 residues. V lost 4 bases to trimming and J lost 3 bases, with 14 bases between them. In nucleotides, the CDR3 is TGTGCCAGCAGCGTCGGGAGGGGCACCAATCAGCCCCAGCATTTT. Protein sequence: CASSVGRGTNQPQHF.

This clonotype was recorded many times. V usage is TRBV5-1 and J usage is TRBJ1-1; 8 bases line up with TRBD1. The CDR3 sequence is 16 residues long. The V and J ends lost 0 bases and 9 bases, in that order; junction bases with no gene match: 13. Germline CDR1 and CDR2: SGHRS and YFSETQ. The DNA of the CDR3 is TGCGCCAGCAGCTTGGGGATCGGGACAGGCGGAATGAAAGCTTTCTTT. Translating gives CASSLGIGTGGMKAFF.

This clonotype was picked up a small number of times. This rearrangement joins TRBV28 to TRBJ1-4; TRBD1 is a possible D gene (5 bases). Germline CDR1 reads MDHEN; CDR2 reads SYDVKM. This CDR3 comprises 13 residues. Trimming stripped 10 bases from V and 4 bases from J, with 13 bases between. The CDR3 sequence: CATSGGFNEKLFF. CDR3 nucleotides: TGTGCCACCTCGGGGGGGTTTAATGAAAAACTGTTTTTT.

The sample holds a few counts of this clonotype. This chain uses TRBV11-2 with TRBJ2-7; TRBD1 agrees at 9 bases. CDR1 is SGHAT and CDR2 is FQNNGV in the germline V gene. This CDR3 has 15 amino acids. V trimming: 0 bases; J trimming: 3 bases; junction bases outside the gene matches: 3. The DNA of the CDR3 is TGTGCCAGCAGCTTAGATTTGGGACAGGGCTACGAGCAGTACTTC. Residues: CASSLDLGQGYEQYF.

In its sample, this clonotype was seen a few times. The chain joins TRBV5-6 to TRBJ2-2; 11 nucleotides agree with TRBD1. There are 16 residues in the CDR3. Germline lookup yields CDR1 SGHDT and CDR2 YYEEEE. J gave up 6 bases and V 4 bases, and 8 bases lay outside the gene matches. The CDR3 DNA sequence: TGTGCCAGCAGCCCGCTAGGGACAGGGGGGGCCGGGGAGCTGTTTTTT. This gives the protein CASSPLGTGGAGELFF.

The chain has TRBV20-1 and TRBJ2-7; D is unclear. Trimming took 5 bases from V and 0 from J, leaving 8 bases between them. The CDR3 runs 12 residues. CDR1 and CDR2 (germline): DFQATT, SNEGSKA (reference sequence). The CDR3 loop is CSAASSSYEQYF. The CDR3 DNA follows: TGCAGTGCTGCGTCTAGCTCCTACGAGCAGTACTTC.

This clonotype was observed a handful of times. The V and J genes are TRBV3-1 and TRBJ1-6; D gene ambiguous. Trimming took off 1 base at V and 7 bases at J, with 11 bases between the two ends. The CDR3 runs to 15 residues. Germline V lookup: CDR1 LGHDT, CDR2 YNNKEL (reference sequence). CDR3: CASSQVATLNSPLHF. The CDR3 DNA sequence: TGTGCCAGCAGCCAAGTAGCTACCCTAAATTCACCCCTCCACTTT.

This clonotype was counted at least ten times. The chain couples TRBV5-4 to TRBJ2-7; D unclear. Germline V CDR1 and CDR2: SGHNT, YYREEE (reference sequence). The ends were cut back, 4 bases at V and 0 bases at J, with 14 bases in the middle. The CDR3 totals 15 residues. The CDR3 region is CASSPSGAISYEQYF. The CDR3 DNA reads as TGTGCCAGCAGCCCATCAGGTGCTATCTCCTACGAGCAGTACTTC.

The chain employs TRBV3-1 and TRBJ1-5; D unresolved. Per germline, CDR1 LGHDT and CDR2 YNNKEL (reference sequence). V was trimmed by 0 bases and J by 5 bases, leaving 5 bases between them. The CDR3 sequence is 13 residues long. The CDR3 DNA follows: TGTGCCAGCAGCCAAGACGCCTATCAGCCCCAGCATTTT. Translation gives CASSQDAYQPQHF. Supplemented by reference TRBV3-1 and TRBJ1-5, the full variable domain reads DTAVSQTPKYLVTQMGNDKSIKCEQNLGHDTMYWYKQDSKKFLKIMFSYNNKELIINETVPNRFSPKSPDKAHLNLHINSLELGDSAVYFCASSQDAYQPQHFGDGTRLSIL.

This clonotype was picked up a small number of times. The chain combines TRBV28 with TRBJ2-7, with D uncertain. Germline CDR1 is MDHEN and CDR2 is SYDVKM. Trimming took 3 bases from V and 0 from J, leaving 12 bases between them. The CDR3 consists of 15 residues. This chain's CDR3 is CASSFMRPSSYEQYF. CDR3 nucleotide sequence: TGTGCCAGCAGTTTTATGCGACCGAGCTCCTACGAGCAGTACTTC. Variable domain in full (rest from reference TRBV28 and TRBJ2-7): DVKVTQSSRYLVKRTGEKVFLECVQDMDHENMFWYRQDPGLGLRLIYFSYDVKMKEKGDIPEGYSVSREKKERFSLILESASTNQTSMYLCASSFMRPSSYEQYFGPGTRLTVT.